These T cell receptor beta chains were read from a single sample in a study of blood T cell repertoires in COVID-19. The assay was immunoSEQ multiplex PCR, and TCRdb's table has in-frame clones only and misses some. Of fewer than 400,000 clones in the sample, about 87% were seen once. The sample comprised PBMCs or T cells enriched from blood (not recorded which). These receptors were taken from a young woman who had recovered from COVID-19. The CDR3 runs from the conserved cysteine through the conserved F or W. D genes are given only for firm matches. Part of the rows lack a size; the others show once, few, many or a class for expanded clones.

J: TRBJ2-6
length: 15
V: TRBV7-3
size: .
D: .
DNA: TGTGCCAGCAGCTCGGGATGGGCTGGGGCCAACGTCCTGACTTTC
CDR3: CASSSGWAGANVLTF

J: TRBJ1-6
length: 13
V: TRBV11-3
size: .
D: TRBD1
DNA: TGTGCCAGCAGCCAGGACAGGGATTCACCCCTCCACTTT
CDR3: CASSQDRDSPLHF

J: TRBJ1-4
length: 15
V: TRBV4-2
size: .
D: .
DNA: TGTGCCAGCAGCCAAGACAGGGGATATAATGAAAAACTGTTTTTT
CDR3: CASSQDRGYNEKLFF

J: TRBJ1-4
length: 16
V: TRBV24-1
size: .
D: .
DNA: TGTGCCACCAGTGTCCAATACGGGGCAACTAATGAAAAACTGTTTTTT
CDR3: CATSVQYGATNEKLFF

J: TRBJ1-3
length: 16
V: TRBV29-1
size: .
D: .
DNA: TGCAGCGTTGAAGAAAGGGGTGGTTTCTCTGGAAACACCATATATTTT
CDR3: CSVEERGGFSGNTIYF

J: TRBJ2-1
length: 15
V: TRBV21-1
size: .
D: .
DNA: TGTGCCAGCAGCAAAGGGGGACAGGGGCGCAATGAGCAGTTCTTC
CDR3: CASSKGGQGRNEQFF

J: TRBJ2-1
length: 15
V: TRBV7-9
size: .
D: .
DNA: TGTGCCAGCAGCTCGACCCCTAGCTCCTACAATGAGCAGTTCTTC
CDR3: CASSSTPSSYNEQFF

J: TRBJ2-7
length: 14
V: TRBV28
size: .
D: .
DNA: TGTGCCAGCAGTTTATTTGCAGGTCCCCACGAGCAGTACTTC
CDR3: CASSLFAGPHEQYF

J: TRBJ1-4
length: 15
V: TRBV25-1
size: few
D: .
DNA: TGTGCCAGCAGTGACTCAGGAGGGGCGATTGAAAAACTGTTTTTT
CDR3: CASSDSGGAIEKLFF

J: TRBJ2-7
length: 14
V: TRBV7-6
size: .
D: TRBD1
DNA: TGTGCCAGCAGCTCCCGACAGGGTCCCTACGAGCAGTACTTC
CDR3: CASSSRQGPYEQYF

J: TRBJ2-4
length: 15
V: TRBV3-1/TRBV3-2
size: .
D: .
DNA: TGTGCCAGCAGCCAAGGTCAGGGCATGAGAAACATTCAGTACTTC
CDR3: CASSQGQGMRNIQYF

J: TRBJ2-5
length: 14
V: TRBV3-1/TRBV3-2
size: .
D: TRBD1
DNA: TGTGCCAGCAGCCAGGCGACAGGGCGGGAGACCCAGTACTTC
CDR3: CASSQATGRETQYF

J: TRBJ2-7
length: 15
V: TRBV5-5
size: .
D: TRBD1
DNA: TGTGCCAGCAGCTATGACAGGGTTGTATCCTACGAGCAGTACTTC
CDR3: CASSYDRVVSYEQYF

J: TRBJ2-1
length: 15
V: TRBV29-1
size: .
D: TRBD2
DNA: TGCAGCGTTGAACGAGACCGGGGGGGCCACAATGAGCAGTTCTTC
CDR3: CSVERDRGGHNEQFF